This T cell receptor beta chain derives from a study of cytomegalovirus exposure and HLA in healthy donors (TCRdb year 2017). Background on the whole study: In an earlier analysis of some 550 of the donors, about 260 Gb of sequence data and approximately 120 million unique TCR beta sequences from roughly 180 million T cells were reported. Approximately 300 gigabases of sequencing data and approximately 91 million unique TCR sequences made up an early release that covered 500 to 650 HLA-typed donors. Of the roughly 400 genotyped donors, around 81% fell in the genetic ancestry cluster associated with self-reported Caucasian donors. The study aimed to test whether signatures of past pathogen exposure could be identified by cataloging public T cell receptors. The study profiled the T cell repertoires of about 720 subjects by immunosequencing and related them to cytomegalovirus serostatus. A separate validation cohort of 100 to 150 different subjects was used in addition to the approximately 670-subject first cohort. To predict cytomegalovirus infection status, the study combined high-throughput TCR immunosequencing, statistical association of individual TCRs with disease status, and machine learning. A later analysis re-analyzed previously published TCR beta repertoires from 660 or so donors and added high-resolution HLA genotyping to study TCR occurrence patterns. Rather than using new phenotypic data, the later analysis identified candidate immune exposures from TCR beta sequences and from how often those sequences occurred across donors. An earlier analysis of 587 of the donors used high-throughput TCR beta sequencing to judge whether each TCR beta V gene segment behaved as functional or pseudogenic. Donor age, sex, ethnicity and CMV serostatus were compiled alongside the repertoire data. Genome-wide SNP genotypes for about 65% of the roughly 670 donors were used in a later genetic analysis, which treated that subset as a discovery cohort. Every repertoire in the discovery cohort had been generated on one and the same sequencing platform. Both class I and class II loci were covered by HLA typing, at four-digit resolution. Typing coverage differed by locus: A, B, C, DRB1 and DQB1 were typed in roughly 629-640 donors, DQA1 in about 550, DPA1 in around 600, and DPB1 in 400 to 480. About 5 DR-DQ haplotypes were handled as single units for association and clustering, since linkage in the cohort was strong. Among under 450 genotyped donors of the cohort, an average of about 240,000 unique TCR beta nucleotide sequences were sequenced per donor, approximately 20% of them non-productive. Results and caveats for the whole study, not just this receptor: The classifier was reported to diagnose cytomegalovirus status with high specificity and sensitivity in both the original cohort and the validation cohort. Specific HLA alleles were associated with 15,000 to 20,000 TCR beta sequences at a false discovery rate of 0.05 in a later analysis. When HLA alleles, especially DR and DQ, strongly co-occurred, attributing TCR associations to individual alleles was difficult. In a later analysis, TCR association rates were found to vary across HLA loci, with the most associated TCRs seen for DRB1 alleles and the fewest for HLA-C alleles. A group of highly shared sequence variants was considered likely to be a technical artifact of the sequencing pipeline. Because counts were too low, 15 to 20 rarely observed V segments, including chromosome 9 orphons, were excluded from the earlier analysis of several hundred of the donors. A further reported finding was that TCR beta sequences accurately predicted the HLA-A and HLA-B alleles for most subjects in the first cohort. Because HLA typing was unavailable for some donors at each locus, only the typed subset was used in association tests. Correlated functional status among segregating V segments might reflect linkage disequilibrium, but an unknown experimental factor could not be ruled out. Some IMGT-functional V segments, including TRBV6-2 and TRBV6-3, could not be distinguished by the 87-base-pair reads and were therefore excluded. Immune exposure information for the cohort was limited to CMV serostatus. The study listed around 160 TCR beta chains as associated with cytomegalovirus. In vitro tests confirmed that a few of the cytomegalovirus-associated TCR beta chains recognize cytomegalovirus antigens. According to a later analysis, most CMV-associated TCR beta chains appeared to be HLA-restricted, and the HLA associations seemed to be driven largely by CMV exposure. This cohort had only TCR beta chains sequenced, and the lack of alpha or paired-chain data limited which features could be detected. A later genetic analysis associated a missense DCLRE1C variant with V-gene and J-gene trimming of TCR beta chains, and an independent cohort replicated the association. Broadly in line with IMGT annotations, most TCR beta V segments showed up in productive rearrangements about 90% or about 30% of the time in an earlier analysis of some 590 of the donors. The authors suggested that the approach could potentially be extended to other disease states and immunological phenotypes. Most TCR sequences were observed very rarely across donors, whereas some public TCRs were present in many individuals. Presence/absence analyses assumed roughly uniform sequencing depth across donors, an assumption that may not hold. In a later analysis, HLA-associated TCR beta chains were found to be more clonally expanded and to have lower generation probabilities than equally common non-associated chains. In a later genetic analysis, fewer N-insertions in productive TCRs were reported among donors in an Asian-associated ancestry cluster than the 666-donor mean. A later analysis reported that several top co-occurrence clusters appeared linked to parvovirus B19, influenza, CMV and Epstein-Barr virus.

Libraries were made using the immunoSEQ multiplex PCR assay. The multiplex PCR relied on a mix of 60 forward primers for TCR Vbeta segments and 13 reverse primers for TCR Jbeta segments. The CDR3 region of rearranged TCR beta genes was amplified from genomic DNA with a multiplex PCR assay. The Illumina HiSeq System was used to sequence the amplified TCR beta libraries as 87-base-pair reads. The study's processing was this. In a later analysis, some 80 million unique TCR beta chains were counted across the 500 to 850 repertoires, and roughly 11 million of these chains were shared by at least two donors. A nearest-neighbor algorithm error-corrected the raw reads and collapsed the reads into unique sequences, merging closely related sequences to remove PCR and sequencing errors. To assign V, D and J gene segments, CDR3 sequences were aligned to IMGT reference sequences. For a sequence to be retained, a match of at least six nucleotides was required to both a V gene segment and a J gene segment. Rearrangements were called productive when the CDR3 lacked stop codons and stayed in frame with V and J; all others were non-productive. CDR3 was defined by IMGT convention, running from the second conserved V-encoded cysteine to the conserved J-encoded phenylalanine. The earlier analysis of 500 to 600 of the donors excluded sequences that lacked an unambiguous match to a single V gene segment. In an earlier analysis of approximately 590 of the donors, a V segment was called functional when productive rearrangements were above 56.7%, and segregating when the standard deviation between donors exceeded 5%. A statistical classification framework was built to diagnose cytomegalovirus status from the catalog of TCR beta chain sequences. A later analysis assigned V and J genes by comparing TCR nucleotide sequences with IMGT/GENE-DB human TR gene sequences. In a later analysis, CDR3 sequences and most-parsimonious VDJ recombination scenarios were assigned using the TCRdist pipeline. In a later analysis, each TCR beta chain was defined by its CDR3 amino acid sequence together with its V-gene family, and reads without a unique V-gene family were excluded. In a later analysis, a few hundred highly shared, low-generation-probability nucleotide sequences were removed to address suspected cross-contamination and a sequencing artifact. In a later analysis, a clonal expansion index was calculated for each public chain from normalized within-repertoire ranks of inferred template counts. A later analysis computed generation probabilities with a VDJ recombination model fitted to out-of-frame rearrangements, and checked the results against IGoR. Hypergeometric tests were used in a later analysis to score TCR-TCR, TCR-HLA and TCR-CMV co-occurrence, with a repertoire-size bias correction applied to the TCR pairs. In a later analysis, false discovery rates were estimated by permuting HLA or CMV assignments 20 times. In a later analysis, co-occurring TCRs were grouped using DBSCAN, and TCRdist sequence similarity was added for clustering within HLA-allele-positive subsets. Co-occurrence clustering excluded repertoires with fewer than 30,000 or more than 120,000 public chains, plus five with anomalous nucleotide sharing. The table was pulled from immuneACCESS by TCRdb, which kept in-frame rearrangements only. Such tables lose some clones; where checked, under half of the loss comes from unresolved V genes, and the rest has no known cause. V and J calls and clone size follow that table, whereas D and trimming were derived from the DNA. The sample records approximately 210,000 clones, more than 85% of which are singletons. The ten biggest clones cover approximately 1.5% of the sample.

To note about this clone: Its antigen is not yet known. Base qualities are not at hand, and no much larger clone is one base apart.

Trimming leaves V shorter by 5 bases and J shorter by 5 bases, with the junction holding 4 bases beyond the gene matches. The CDR3 goes from the cysteine to the phenylalanine over 15 residues. Only the CDR3 portion is preserved as DNA: 45 bases, with reading frame beginning at the first base. As encoded in the germline V gene, CDR1 is SNHLY while CDR2 is FYNNEI. The cohort was made up of 666 healthy bone marrow donors. At the time of sampling, all cohort members were nominally healthy, though unrecorded immune exposures were likely present. The donor tested CMV seronegative and was one of the 352 seronegative cohort members. A peripheral blood sample was provided by each donor, and peripheral blood mononuclear cells were used for TCR beta sequencing. The Qiagen DNeasy Blood Extraction Kit was used to extract genomic DNA from the blood cell samples.

This TCR came from a woman between 18 and 29 years old in good health and CMV-seronegative. The chain is made from TRBV2 and TRBJ2-5; TRBD2 agrees with 14 junctional bases. Sample: PBMCs. The DNA reads TGTGCCAGCAGTTTTGGGACTAGCGGGAGTGAGACCCAGTACTTC. This encodes CASSFGTSGSETQYF. Full variable domain (CDR3 extended with the reference TRBV2 and TRBJ2-5 proteins): EPEVTQTPSHQVTQMGQEVILRCVPISNHLYFYWYRQILGQKVEFLVSFYNNEISEKSEIFDDQFSVERPDGSNFTLKIRSTKLEDSAMYFCASSFGTSGSETQYFGPGTRLLVL.